The present entry profiles one TCR beta chain with its context. The antigen is not known. Both 60 Vbeta primers and 13 Jbeta primers went into the PCR. Libraries were prepared by immunoSEQ multiplex PCR; TCRdb keeps only in-frame clonotypes and omits some of them. The sample contains 200,000 or so clones, 82% of which appear only once. Per germline, CDR1 MNHNS and CDR2 SASEGT. This CDR3 spans 14 amino acids. V gave up 3 bases and J gave up 1 base, with 9 bases separating them. The data were taken from a study of cytomegalovirus exposure and HLA in healthy donors. Study-level results: Investigators reported under 200 TCR beta chains as tied to cytomegalovirus. A later analysis revealed that TCR association rates differed between HLA loci, peaking at DRB1 and bottoming out at HLA-C.

The chain carries TRBV6-1 and TRBJ1-1, with a possible D match to TRBD1 (5 bases). The specimen sequenced was PBMCs. This clonotype was obtained from a boy between 2 and 10 years old in good health and CMV-seronegative. The CDR3 region is CASSEGGSNTEAFF. The CDR3 nucleotides read TGTGCCAGCAGTGAGGGGGGGTCGAACACTGAAGCTTTCTTT.